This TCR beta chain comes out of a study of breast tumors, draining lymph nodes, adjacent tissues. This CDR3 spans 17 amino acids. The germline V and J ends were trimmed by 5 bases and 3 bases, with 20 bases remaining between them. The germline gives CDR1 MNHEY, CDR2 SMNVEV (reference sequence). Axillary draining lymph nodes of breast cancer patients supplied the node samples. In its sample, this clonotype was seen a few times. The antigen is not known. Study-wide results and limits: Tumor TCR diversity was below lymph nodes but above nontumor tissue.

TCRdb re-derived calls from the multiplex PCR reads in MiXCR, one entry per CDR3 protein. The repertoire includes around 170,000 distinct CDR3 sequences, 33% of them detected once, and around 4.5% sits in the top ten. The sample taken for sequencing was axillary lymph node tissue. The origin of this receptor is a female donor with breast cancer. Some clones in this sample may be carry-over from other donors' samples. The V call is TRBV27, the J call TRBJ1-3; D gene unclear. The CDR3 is CASSRQAPKLFGNTIYF. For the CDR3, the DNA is TGTGCCAGCAGTCGGCAGGCGCCGAAGCTTTTTGGAAACACCATATATTTT.